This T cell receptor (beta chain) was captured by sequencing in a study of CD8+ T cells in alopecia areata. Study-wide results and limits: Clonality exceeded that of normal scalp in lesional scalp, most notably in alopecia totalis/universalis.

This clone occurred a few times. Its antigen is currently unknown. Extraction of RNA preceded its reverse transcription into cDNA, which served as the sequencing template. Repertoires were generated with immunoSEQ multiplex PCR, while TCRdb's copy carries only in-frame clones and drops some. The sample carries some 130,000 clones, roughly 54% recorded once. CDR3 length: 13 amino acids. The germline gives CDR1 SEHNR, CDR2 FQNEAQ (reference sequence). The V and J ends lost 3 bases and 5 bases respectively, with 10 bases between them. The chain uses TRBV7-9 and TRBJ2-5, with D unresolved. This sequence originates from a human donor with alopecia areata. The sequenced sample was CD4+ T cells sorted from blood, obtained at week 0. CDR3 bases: TGTGCCAGCAGCTTCTCGGGCCGGGAGACCCAGTACTTC. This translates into CASSFSGRETQYF.